The next 30 T cell receptor beta chains were all read from a single sample in a study of blood T cell repertoires in COVID-19. Here immunoSEQ multiplex PCR was the method, and the copy in TCRdb shows in-frame clones only, minus some. This sample has around 200,000 clones, with around 87% found just once. Sequenced input: peripheral blood. The receptors stem from a man in his forties with active or convalescent COVID-19.

This clone was detected once. J is TRBJ2-2 and V is TRBV7-2; TRBD1 matches 8 bases. Germline assignment: CDR1 SGHTA and CDR2 FQGNSA. The CDR3 spans 16 residues. The V gene end was trimmed by 2 bases and the J gene end by 4 bases; junction bases not matched to a gene: 6. The CDR3 is CASSLTGTGSTGELFF. CDR3 nucleotides: TGTGCCAGCAGCTTAACCGGGACAGGTAGCACCGGGGAGCTGTTTTTT.

The rearrangement links TRBV5-1 to TRBJ1-3; 10 bases fit TRBD1. The CDR3 is 18 amino acids. CDR1 is SGHRS and CDR2 is YFSETQ in the germline V gene. V gave up 0 bases and J gave up 0 bases; unmatched junction bases: 6. The CDR3 region is CASSLGQGALNSGNTIYF. In nucleotides, the CDR3 is TGCGCCAGCAGCTTGGGACAGGGGGCCCTCAACTCTGGAAACACCATATATTTT.

The rearrangement joins TRBV28 to TRBJ2-3; TRBD2 matches 8 bases. Germline lookup yields CDR1 MDHEN and CDR2 SYDVKM. This CDR3 contains 17 residues. V dropped 2 bases and J dropped 6; count of bases not matched to a gene: 13. CDR3 residues: CASSLGLAGGSLDTQYF. For the CDR3, the DNA is TGTGCCAGCAGTTTAGGTCTAGCGGGTGGTTCTCTGGATACGCAGTATTTT.

V gene TRBV13 combines with J gene TRBJ2-5; TRBD1 might be the D (5 bases). V gave up 5 bases and J gave up 5 bases, with 12 bases separating them. This CDR3 is built from 13 residues. Per germline, CDR1 PRHDT and CDR2 FYEKMQ (reference sequence). The CDR3 DNA reads TGTGCCAGCAGCCGAAACAGGCGGGAGACCCAGTACTTC. Translating it yields CASSRNRRETQYF. The full variable domain, with the rest looked up from reference TRBV13 and TRBJ2-5, is AAGVIQSPRHLIKEKRETATLKCYPIPRHDTVYWYQQGPGQDPQFLISFYEKMQSDKGSIPDRFSAQQFSDYHSELNMSSLELGDSALYFCASSRNRRETQYFGPGTRLLVL.

The rearrangement uses TRBV6-2 or TRBV6-3 and TRBJ2-2; TRBD2 agrees at 7 bases. V shed 3 bases, J shed 4 bases, and the junction held 11 bases outside the gene matches. Germline V lookup: CDR1 MNHEY, CDR2 SVGEGT. There are 17 residues in the CDR3. The CDR3 DNA reads TGTGCCAGCAGTTATAGAGAGCCAGGGAGGGTCACCGGGGAGCTGTTTTTT. It specifies CASSYREPGRVTGELFF.

The table lists this clone with a few counts. This chain links TRBV27 with TRBJ2-7; weak D call: TRBD2 (7 bases). This CDR3 has 19 residues. Trimming shortened V by 1 base and J by 0 bases, and 22 bases separated the two germline ends. Germline lookup yields CDR1 MNHEY and CDR2 SMNVEV (reference sequence). CDR3 nucleotides: TGTGCCAGCAGTTTATACACCCGAGGGGGGGGGTCCAGCTCCTACGAGCAGTACTTC. This codes for CASSLYTRGGGSSSYEQYF.

The CDR3 nucleotides read TGTGCCAGTAGTATAGATCGGGACAGCCTTGAAGCTTTCTTT. This gives the protein CASSIDRDSLEAFF. The V and J genes are TRBV19 and TRBJ1-1, with TRBD1 matching 7 bases. This CDR3 spans 14 amino acids. With V trimmed by 0 bases and J by 7 bases, 5 bases remained unmatched. Germline V gives CDR1 LNHDA, CDR2 SQIVND (reference sequence). Based on the CDR3 plus reference TRBV19 and TRBJ1-1, the full variable domain is DGGITQSPKYLFRKEGQNVTLSCEQNLNHDAMYWYRQDPGQGLRLIYYSQIVNDFQKGDIAEGYSVSREKKESFPLTVTSAQKNPTAFYLCASSIDRDSLEAFFGQGTRLTVV.

J is TRBJ2-6 and V is TRBV5-1; D perhaps matches TRBD1 (5 bases). The V end was cut by 4 bases, the J end by 0 bases, with 14 bases between. Germline lookup yields CDR1 SGHRS and CDR2 YFSETQ. The CDR3 totals 17 residues. CDR3 DNA: TGCGCCAGCAGCATAGCAGGGTACCCCTCTGGGGCCAACGTCCTGACTTTC. Protein sequence: CASSIAGYPSGANVLTF.

Here the CDR3 reads CASSGTGTSLITEAFF. CDR3 sequence (DNA): TGTGCCAGCAGCGGAACAGGGACATCATTGATCACTGAAGCTTTCTTT. This chain joins TRBV5-4 and TRBJ1-1; weak D call: TRBD1 (6 bases). The germline gives CDR1 SGHNT, CDR2 YYREEE (reference sequence). V was shortened by 4 bases and J by 4 bases, with 20 bases between the two germline ends. This CDR3 is built from 16 residues. Together with reference TRBV5-4 and TRBJ1-1, the CDR3 gives the full variable domain: ETGVTQSPTHLIKTRGQQVTLRCSSQSGHNTVSWYQQALGQGPQFIFQYYREEENGRGNFPPRFSGLQFPNYSSELNVNALELDDSALYLCASSGTGTSLITEAFFGQGTRLTVV.

The chain couples TRBV5-4 to TRBJ2-3; possibly TRBD1 for D (6 bases). Deletions cut 0 bases from V and 0 bases from J, with 11 bases between. CDR1 SGHNT and CDR2 YYREEE come from the germline V gene (reference sequence). The CDR3 loop spans 16 amino acids. The CDR3 is CASSLDGTPSTDTQYF. The CDR3, as DNA: TGTGCCAGCAGCTTGGACGGGACACCAAGCACAGATACGCAGTATTTT.

This chain joins TRBV5-1 and TRBJ2-1, with 11 bases matching TRBD1. Per the germline V gene, CDR1 is SGHRS and CDR2 is YFSETQ. V lost 3 bases and J lost 7; bases outside the gene matches: 0. The CDR3 runs 13 residues. The CDR3 coding sequence is TGCGCCAGCAGCTGGGACAGGGGGAATGAGCAGTTCTTC. Translating gives CASSWDRGNEQFF.

This chain joins TRBV6-5 and TRBJ1-6, with no clear D. Germline lookup yields CDR1 MNHEY and CDR2 SVGAGI. Trimming left V 2 bases short and J 6 bases short, with 8 bases between. The CDR3 runs 14 residues. CDR3 sequence reads: CASSYREGNSPLHF. DNA for the CDR3: TGTGCCAGCAGTTACAGGGAGGGTAATTCACCCCTCCACTTT.

The gene calls are TRBV30 and TRBJ2-1, with D unclear. Germline V gene data show CDR1 as GTSNPN and CDR2 as SVGIG (reference sequence). CDR3 length: 12 residues. The germline V and J ends were trimmed by 2 bases and 3 bases, with 5 bases remaining between them. Here the CDR3 reads CAWSSGYNEQFF. CDR3 bases: TGTGCCTGGAGTTCCGGCTACAATGAGCAGTTCTTC.

The CDR3 protein is CASSTWTGAWETQYF. Written as DNA, the CDR3 is TGTGCCAGCAGTACATGGACAGGGGCATGGGAGACCCAGTACTTC. This chain uses TRBV27 with TRBJ2-5; 9 bases map to TRBD1. The germline gives CDR1 MNHEY, CDR2 SMNVEV (reference sequence). The V segment lost 5 bases and the J segment 5 bases; nucleotides outside the gene matches: 9. The CDR3 totals 15 residues.

The chain employs TRBV30 and TRBJ2-7; 11 bases line up with TRBD2. Trimming cost V 0 bases and J 6 bases; bases outside gene matches: 4. Germline V lookup: CDR1 GTSNPN, CDR2 SVGIG (reference sequence). CDR3 size: 14 residues. The CDR3 reads CAWSVGGLAGEQYF. Here the CDR3 DNA reads TGTGCCTGGAGTGTAGGTGGACTAGCGGGCGAGCAGTACTTC.

V usage is TRBV4-2 and J usage is TRBJ2-3, with 10 bases that match TRBD2. Germline-derived CDR1 and CDR2 are LGHNA and YNFKEQ. The J segment lost 0 bases and the V segment lost 4 bases, leaving 4 bases of the junction unmatched. The CDR3 spans 16 residues. The CDR3 protein is CASSPETSGSTDTQYF. The CDR3 region has the DNA TGTGCCAGCAGCCCAGAGACTAGCGGGAGCACAGATACGCAGTATTTT.

This clone was recorded once. This sequence joins TRBV24-1 and TRBJ2-2; a possible D gene is TRBD2 (5 bases). The CDR3 length is 16 residues. Germline V gene lookup returns CDR1 KGHDR and CDR2 SFDVKD. Trimming left V 9 bases short and J 0 bases short, with 16 bases between. CDR3 region: CATSYEGGTNTGELFF. CDR3 sequence (DNA): TGTGCCACCTCCTATGAGGGCGGAACGAACACCGGGGAGCTGTTTTTT.

The chain is built from TRBV19 and TRBJ2-7; D might be TRBD2 (6 bases). The germline CDR1 and CDR2 sequences are LNHDA and SQIVND (reference sequence). The CDR3 spans 13 residues. Trimming shortened V by 3 bases and J by 0 bases, and 6 bases separated the two germline ends. The CDR3 region is CASSIGSSYEQYF. CDR3 DNA sequence: TGTGCCAGTAGTATCGGGAGCTCCTACGAGCAGTACTTC.

The chain couples TRBV25-1 to TRBJ1-3, with 11 bases identical to TRBD1. After removal of 1 base from V and 8 bases from J, the junction contained 4 bases not matched to a gene. The CDR3 is 15 amino acids. Germline V gene lookup returns CDR1 MGHDK and CDR2 SYGVNS. CDR3: CASSEFGTGGHTIYF. For the CDR3, the DNA is TGTGCCAGCAGTGAATTCGGGACAGGGGGGCACACCATATATTTT. Full variable domain (rest looked up from reference TRBV25-1 and TRBJ1-3): EADIYQTPRYLVIGTGKKITLECSQTMGHDKMYWYQQDPGMELHLIHYSYGVNSTEKGDLSSESTVSRIRTEHFPLTLESARPSHTSQYLCASSEFGTGGHTIYFGEGSWLTVV.

This sequence joins TRBV20-1 and TRBJ1-1; D might be TRBD1 (6 bases). The CDR3 runs to 13 residues. The V gene's germline CDR1 is DFQATT and CDR2 SNEGSKA (reference sequence). V was cut by 3 bases and J by 1 base, with 9 bases left in between. The CDR3: CSASSQGNTEAFF. DNA for the CDR3: TGCAGTGCTAGTTCACAGGGGAACACTGAAGCTTTCTTT.

The chain has TRBV7-2 and TRBJ1-6; perhaps TRBD1 as D (5 bases). Deletions cut 3 bases from V and 6 bases from J, with 9 bases between. Germline assignment: CDR1 SGHTA and CDR2 FQGNSA. The CDR3 consists of 14 residues. In DNA, the CDR3 is TGTGCCAGCAGCTTCGCCAGGGCTAATTCACCCCTCCACTTT. It yields the protein CASSFARANSPLHF.

V and J are TRBV10-3 and TRBJ2-7; maybe TRBD2 (6 bases). The ends were cut back, 2 bases at V and 4 bases at J, with 9 bases in the middle. CDR1 and CDR2 from the germline V gene are ENHRY and SYGVKD. This CDR3 is 13 amino acids long. The CDR3 sequence is CAISERRGYEQYF. The CDR3 DNA follows: TGTGCCATCAGTGAGCGGCGGGGTTACGAGCAGTACTTC.

The chain uses TRBV9 and TRBJ1-2; possibly TRBD1 for D (5 bases). V lost 0 bases and J lost 8, with 14 bases in between. Germline lookup yields CDR1 SGDLS and CDR2 YYNGEE. This CDR3 has 14 residues. The CDR3 nucleotides are TGTGCCAGCAGCGTAGTCGGTCAAAGGGGCGGCTACACCTTC. Translated: CASSVVGQRGGYTF.

The chain recombines TRBV19 with TRBJ1-1; 8 bases are a match to TRBD1. Per germline, CDR1 LNHDA and CDR2 SQIVND (reference sequence). The CDR3 totals 18 residues. The junction had 16 bases not matched to a gene; V was cut back by 4 bases and J by 3 bases. In DNA form, the CDR3 reads TGTGCCAGTAGTACCCTCAGGACAGGGCTCTTCCCAGACACTGAAGCTTTCTTT. Its translation is CASSTLRTGLFPDTEAFF.

The chain's CDR3 is CASSQTGDNQPQHF. CDR3 bases: TGTGCCAGCAGTCAGACAGGAGACAATCAGCCCCAGCATTTT. V gene TRBV3-1 (or the pseudogene TRBV3-2) combines with J gene TRBJ1-5, with D possibly matching TRBD1 (6 bases). V lost 6 bases and J lost 3, with 12 bases in between. CDR3 size: 14 residues. From germline, CDR1 is LGHDT and CDR2 YNNKEL (reference sequence).

This clone turned up a few times. The gene calls are TRBV19 and TRBJ1-5, with no clear D. V was shortened by 6 bases and J by 3 bases, with 15 bases between the two germline ends. The CDR3 spans 15 residues. The germline CDR1 and CDR2 sequences are LNHDA and SQIVND (reference sequence). Here the CDR3 DNA reads TGTGCCAGTAGACCCGGGTTTGATTACAATCAGCCCCAGCATTTT. This codes for CASRPGFDYNQPQHF.

The rearrangement joins TRBV28 to TRBJ1-2; D gene unclear. This CDR3 comprises 11 residues. The V end was cut by 6 bases, the J end by 2 bases, with 4 bases between. Germline V gene data show CDR1 as MDHEN and CDR2 as SYDVKM. The CDR3 bases are TGTGCCAGCAGCGGGAACTATGGCTACACCTTC. This translates into CASSGNYGYTF.

V is TRBV7-2 and J is TRBJ2-7; TRBD1 matches 9 bases. V was pared by 4 bases and J by 2 bases, with 9 bases of the junction left unmatched. CDR1 and CDR2 (germline): SGHTA, FQGNSA. The CDR3 contains 16 residues. CDR3 residues: CASSSSPGQGAYEQYF. For the CDR3, the DNA is TGTGCCAGCAGCTCATCACCGGGACAGGGCGCCTACGAGCAGTACTTC.

The chain links TRBV6-4 to TRBJ2-1; tentative D call: TRBD1 (6 bases). This CDR3 has 13 residues. Germline lookup yields CDR1 MRHNA and CDR2 SNTAGT. V shed 3 bases and J shed 9 bases, with 12 bases lying between them. As DNA, the CDR3 is TGTGCCAGCAGTGATCAGCGAGGGGGTGAGCAGTTCTTC. Translated, it gives CASSDQRGGEQFF.

The genes are TRBV29-1 and TRBJ2-5; D perhaps matches TRBD2 (7 bases). The CDR3 contains 17 residues. CDR1 and CDR2 from the germline V gene are SQVTM and ANQGSEA. Trimming left V 0 bases short and J 5 bases short, with 22 bases between. DNA for the CDR3: TGCAGCGTTGAAGATTCGTCGGGGGGCGGGCGAATGGAGACCCAGTACTTC. Protein product: CSVEDSSGGGRMETQYF.